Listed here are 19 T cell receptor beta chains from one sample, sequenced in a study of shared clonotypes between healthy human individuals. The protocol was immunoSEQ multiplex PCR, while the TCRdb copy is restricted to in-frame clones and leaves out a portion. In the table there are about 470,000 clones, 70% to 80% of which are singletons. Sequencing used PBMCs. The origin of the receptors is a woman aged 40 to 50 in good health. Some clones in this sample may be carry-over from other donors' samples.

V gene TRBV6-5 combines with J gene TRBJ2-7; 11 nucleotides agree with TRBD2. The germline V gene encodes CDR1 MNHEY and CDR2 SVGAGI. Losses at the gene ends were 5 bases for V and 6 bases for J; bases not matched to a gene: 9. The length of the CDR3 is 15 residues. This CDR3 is CASSKLAGGYSEQYF. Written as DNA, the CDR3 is TGTGCCAGCAGTAAGCTAGCGGGAGGTTACTCCGAGCAGTACTTC.

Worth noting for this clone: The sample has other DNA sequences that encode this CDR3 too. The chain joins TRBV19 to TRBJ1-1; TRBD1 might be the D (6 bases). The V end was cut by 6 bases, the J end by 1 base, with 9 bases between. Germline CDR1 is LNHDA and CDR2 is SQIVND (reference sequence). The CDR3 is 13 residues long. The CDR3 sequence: CASRRTANTEAFF. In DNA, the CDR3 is TGTGCCAGTAGAAGGACAGCGAACACTGAAGCTTTCTTT.

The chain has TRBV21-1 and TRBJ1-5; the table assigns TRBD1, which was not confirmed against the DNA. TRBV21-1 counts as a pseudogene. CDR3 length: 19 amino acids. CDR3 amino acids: CASSTLPDRGEYSNQPQHF. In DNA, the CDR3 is TGTGCCAGCAGCACCTTACCCGACAGGGGGGAATATAGCAATCAGCCCCAGCATTTT.

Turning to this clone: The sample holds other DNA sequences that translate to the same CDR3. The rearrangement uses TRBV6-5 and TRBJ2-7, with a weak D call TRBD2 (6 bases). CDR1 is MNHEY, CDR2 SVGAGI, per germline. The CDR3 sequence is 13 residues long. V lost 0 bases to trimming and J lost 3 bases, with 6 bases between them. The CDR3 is CASSYSGLYEQYF. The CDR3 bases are TGTGCCAGCAGTTACTCGGGACTCTACGAGCAGTACTTC.

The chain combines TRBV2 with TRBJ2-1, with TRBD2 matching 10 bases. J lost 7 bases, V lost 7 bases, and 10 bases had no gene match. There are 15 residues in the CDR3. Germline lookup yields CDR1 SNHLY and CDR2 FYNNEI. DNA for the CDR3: TGTGCCAGCAAGAGGCTAGCGGGAGAGCCTAATGAGCAGTTCTTC. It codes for CASKRLAGEPNEQFF. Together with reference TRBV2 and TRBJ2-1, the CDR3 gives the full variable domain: EPEVTQTPSHQVTQMGQEVILRCVPISNHLYFYWYRQILGQKVEFLVSFYNNEISEKSEIFDDQFSVERPDGSNFTLKIRSTKLEDSAMYFCASKRLAGEPNEQFFGPGTRLTVL.

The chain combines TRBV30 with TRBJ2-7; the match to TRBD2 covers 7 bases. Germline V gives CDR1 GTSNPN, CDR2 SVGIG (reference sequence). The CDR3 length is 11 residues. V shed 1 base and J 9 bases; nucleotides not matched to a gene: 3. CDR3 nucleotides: TGTGCCTGGAGTGGGGGGACTACGCAGTACTTC. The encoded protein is CAWSGGTTQYF. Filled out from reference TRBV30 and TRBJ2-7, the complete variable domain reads SQTIHQWPATLVQPVGSPLSLECTVEGTSNPNLYWYRQAAGRGLQLLFYSVGIGQISSEVPQNLSASRPQDRQFILSSKKLLLSDSGFYLCAWSGGTTQYFGPGTRLTVT.

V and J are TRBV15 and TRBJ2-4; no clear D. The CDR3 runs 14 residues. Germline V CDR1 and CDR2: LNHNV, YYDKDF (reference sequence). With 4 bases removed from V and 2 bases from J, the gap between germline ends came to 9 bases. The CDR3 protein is CATSIRVSKNIQYF. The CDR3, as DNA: TGTGCCACCAGCATACGGGTGTCCAAAAACATTCAGTACTTC.

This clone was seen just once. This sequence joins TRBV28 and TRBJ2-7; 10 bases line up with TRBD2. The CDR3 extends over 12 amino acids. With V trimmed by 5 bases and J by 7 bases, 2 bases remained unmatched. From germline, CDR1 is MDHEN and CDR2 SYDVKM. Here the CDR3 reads CASSLAGEEQYF. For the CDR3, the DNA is TGTGCCAGCAGTCTAGCGGGAGAAGAGCAGTACTTC. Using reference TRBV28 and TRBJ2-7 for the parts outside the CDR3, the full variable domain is DVKVTQSSRYLVKRTGEKVFLECVQDMDHENMFWYRQDPGLGLRLIYFSYDVKMKEKGDIPEGYSVSREKKERFSLILESASTNQTSMYLCASSLAGEEQYFGPGTRLTVT.

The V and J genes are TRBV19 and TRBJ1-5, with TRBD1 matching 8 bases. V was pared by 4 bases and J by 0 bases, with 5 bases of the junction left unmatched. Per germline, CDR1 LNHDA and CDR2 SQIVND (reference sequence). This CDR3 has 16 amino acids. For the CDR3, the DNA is TGTGCCAGTAGTACCGACAGGGGATATAGCAATCAGCCCCAGCATTTT. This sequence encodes CASSTDRGYSNQPQHF.

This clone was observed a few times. The CDR3 is CASSLVRYEQYF. The DNA for the CDR3 is TGTGCCAGCAGCCTCGTGCGGTACGAGCAGTACTTC. The chain couples TRBV7-9 to TRBJ2-7; D call uncertain. Trimming cost V 5 bases and J 4 bases, with 9 bases left between them. The germline V gene has CDR1 SEHNR and CDR2 FQNEAQ (reference sequence). The CDR3 runs to 12 residues.

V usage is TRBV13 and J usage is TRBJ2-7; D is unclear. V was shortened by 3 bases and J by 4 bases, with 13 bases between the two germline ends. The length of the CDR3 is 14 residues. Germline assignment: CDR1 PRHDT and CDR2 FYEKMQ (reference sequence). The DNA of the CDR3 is TGTGCCAGCAGCTTGACTCCTTCGGGTTACGAGCAGTACTTC. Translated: CASSLTPSGYEQYF.

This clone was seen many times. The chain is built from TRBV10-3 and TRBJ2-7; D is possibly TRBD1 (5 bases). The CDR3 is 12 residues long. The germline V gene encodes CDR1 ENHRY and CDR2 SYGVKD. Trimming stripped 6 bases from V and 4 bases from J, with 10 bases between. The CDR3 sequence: CAISREGYEQYF. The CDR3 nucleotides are TGTGCCATCAGCAGGGAAGGTTACGAGCAGTACTTC.

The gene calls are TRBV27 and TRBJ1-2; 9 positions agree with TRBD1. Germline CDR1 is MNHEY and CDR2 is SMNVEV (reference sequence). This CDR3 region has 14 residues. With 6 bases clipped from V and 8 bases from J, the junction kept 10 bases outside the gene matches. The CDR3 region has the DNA TGTGCCAGCAGCTCGAACAGGGGGCTCCGGGGCTACACCTTC. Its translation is CASSSNRGLRGYTF.

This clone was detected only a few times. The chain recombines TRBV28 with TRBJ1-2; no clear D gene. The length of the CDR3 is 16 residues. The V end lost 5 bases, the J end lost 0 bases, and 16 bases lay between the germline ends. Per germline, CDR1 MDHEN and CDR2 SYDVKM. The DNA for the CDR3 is TGTGCCAGCAGTATCTCCATGGCAGCTACTAACTATGGCTACACCTTC. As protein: CASSISMAATNYGYTF.

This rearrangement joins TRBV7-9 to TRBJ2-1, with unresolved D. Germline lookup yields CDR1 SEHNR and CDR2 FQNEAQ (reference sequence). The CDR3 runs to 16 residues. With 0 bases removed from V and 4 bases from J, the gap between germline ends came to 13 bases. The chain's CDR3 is CASSLAGRSAYNEQFF. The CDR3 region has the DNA TGTGCCAGCAGCTTAGCGGGTAGGAGTGCATACAATGAGCAGTTCTTC.

The chain's CDR3 is CASSQVVGSTDTQYF. CDR3 coding DNA: TGCGCCAGCAGCCAAGTTGTAGGTAGCACAGATACGCAGTATTTT. The rearrangement joins TRBV4-1 to TRBJ2-3; D is uncertain. The V end lost 1 base, the J end lost 0 bases, and 8 bases lay between the germline ends. Germline V lookup: CDR1 MGHRA, CDR2 YSYEKL. This CDR3 is 15 amino acids long.

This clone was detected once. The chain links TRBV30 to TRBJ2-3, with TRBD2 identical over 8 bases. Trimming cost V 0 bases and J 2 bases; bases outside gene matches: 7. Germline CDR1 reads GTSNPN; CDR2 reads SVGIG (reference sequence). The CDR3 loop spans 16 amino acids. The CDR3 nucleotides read TGTGCCTGGAGTGTCGGACTAGCTCCTTTCACAGATACGCAGTATTTT. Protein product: CAWSVGLAPFTDTQYF.

The DNA of the CDR3 is TGTGCCAGCAGCGGAGACCCTCGCCGGGACAGTCTCGTGAACACTGAAGCTTTCTTT. Translated: CASSGDPRRDSLVNTEAFF. This rearrangement joins TRBV9 to TRBJ1-1, with 7 bases fitting TRBD1. Per germline, CDR1 SGDLS and CDR2 YYNGEE. This CDR3 contains 19 residues. V lost 3 bases and J lost 0; bases outside the gene matches: 17.

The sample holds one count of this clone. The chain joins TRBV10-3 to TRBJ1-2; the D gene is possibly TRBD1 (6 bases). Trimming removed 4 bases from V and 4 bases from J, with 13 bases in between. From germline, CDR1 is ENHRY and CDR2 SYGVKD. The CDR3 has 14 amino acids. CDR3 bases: TGTGCCATCAGTGCCGCAGGGGACTCCTATGGCTACACCTTC. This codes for CAISAAGDSYGYTF.